The sequence of this T cell receptor beta chain was determined in a study of T cell responses to AZD1222 COVID-19 vaccine. Study-wide points: Rises in breadth and depth of Spike-specific TCRs came after two AZD1222 doses. Donor demographics were predominantly white British with a female majority; clonal diversity may be underestimated.

The CDR3 extends over 14 amino acids. The germline V gene has CDR1 MRHNA and CDR2 SNTAGT. Trimming cost V 4 bases and J 6 bases, with 16 bases left between them. Data came from immunoSEQ multiplex PCR; TCRdb stores just in-frame clones and leaves some out. The data contain around 110,000 clones, approximately 90% of them singletons. Notes on this clone: No antigen is known for it.

This sample comprised peripheral blood, obtained 28 days after the second AZD1222 dose. This clonotype was sampled from an adult who received the AZD1222 COVID-19 vaccine. The chain recombines TRBV6-4 with TRBJ2-7; D may be TRBD2 (6 bases). DNA for the CDR3: TGTGCCAGCAGTGTTGACGGGAGTATATCCGAGCAGTACTTC. Translation gives CASSVDGSISEQYF.